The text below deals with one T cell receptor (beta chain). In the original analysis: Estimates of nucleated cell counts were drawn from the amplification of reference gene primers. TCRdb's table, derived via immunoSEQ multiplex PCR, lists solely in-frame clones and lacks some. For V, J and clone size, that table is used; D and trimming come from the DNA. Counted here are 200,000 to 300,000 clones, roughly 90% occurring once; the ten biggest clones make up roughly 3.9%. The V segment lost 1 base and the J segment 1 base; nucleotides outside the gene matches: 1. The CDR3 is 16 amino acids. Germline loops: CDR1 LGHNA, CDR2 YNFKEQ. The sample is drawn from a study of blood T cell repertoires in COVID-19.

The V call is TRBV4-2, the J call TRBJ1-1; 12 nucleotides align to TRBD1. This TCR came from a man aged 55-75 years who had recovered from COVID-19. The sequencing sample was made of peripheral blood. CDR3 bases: TGTGCCAGCAGCCAAGCGGGACAGGGGGCGAACACTGAAGCTTTCTTT. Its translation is CASSQAGQGANTEAFF.